The present T cell receptor beta chain was sequenced within a study of blood T cell repertoires in COVID-19. At the level of the study: Acute and convalescent COVID-19 samples came from the United States, Italy and Spain. T cells, B-cell-depleted T cells, or PBMCs provided the cDNA or gDNA that served as material.

Per the authors' pipeline: The assay estimated nucleated cells by amplifying reference gene primers. Method: immunoSEQ multiplex PCR; TCRdb's copy keeps in-frame clones and lacks some. The V and J calls and clone size are taken from that table; D and trimming were inferred from the DNA. This table holds about 670,000 clones, 85% to 90% found once. The sample was peripheral blood. The receptor comes from a woman aged 18-30 years with acute or convalescent COVID-19.

The DNA for the CDR3 is TGTGCCATCAAACAGGGGTTAAATGAAAAACTGTTTTTT. Protein product: CAIKQGLNEKLFF. The chain carries TRBV2 and TRBJ1-4, with 7 nucleotides matching TRBD1. Per the germline V gene, CDR1 is SNHLY and CDR2 is FYNNEI. The CDR3 sequence is 13 residues long. Unmatched junction bases numbered 7, after V lost 10 bases and J lost 5 bases.